Reported below is one TCR beta chain. Its antigen is as yet unknown. This sample was included in a study of spatial heterogeneity in lung cancer. Overall study results and limits: Mutation counts in tumors were tracked by counts of expanded intratumoral alpha and beta TCRs.

Time point denoted: sample taken at primary tumor resection. TCRdb used MiXCR to reprocess the 5' RACE reads, holding one entry per CDR3 protein. The repertoire holds about 100,000 distinct CDR3 sequences, 4.4% seen once, with about 20% in the top ten. The source was lung tumor tissue, collected at surgery. This sequence originates from a male donor with early-stage non-small cell lung cancer.

The CDR3 DNA sequence: TGCGCCAGCAGCTGGGACGGGCCACCCGGCTACGAGCAGTACTTC. As protein: CASSWDGPPGYEQYF. This sequence joins TRBV5-1 and TRBJ2-7; the D gene could be TRBD1 or TRBD2 (5 bases each). The CDR3 length is 15 residues. Per the germline V gene, CDR1 is SGHRS and CDR2 is YFSETQ. V lost 3 bases and J 3 bases, leaving 16 bases between the germline ends.